Listed below are T cell receptor beta chains from one sample, sequenced in a study of human T cells and chemical hapten exposure. TCRdb re-called the RACE reads through MiXCR, storing one row per CDR3 protein. The sample consists of 79,000 or so distinct CDR3 sequences, around a tenth of them appearing once. Sequencing used whole blood, obtained in connection with sensitization to the hapten diphenylcyclopropenone (DPC). Source of these receptors: a woman aged 45-59 years with alopecia areata. Some clones in this sample may be carry-over from other donors' samples. Each CDR3 is given with its conserved first and last residue. The D gene is left open where the match is weak. Clone size is shown for a subset of rows, as once, few, many or a class of expanded clone.

v_gene	j_gene	d_gene	len	abundance	CDR3aa	CDR3nt
TRBV29-1	TRBJ2-7	-	12	-	CSASLSPYEQYF	TGCAGCGCCTCTCTATCCCCTTACGAGCAGTACTTC
TRBV28	TRBJ1-2	-	13	-	CASSIQHNYGYTF	TGTGCCAGCAGTATACAACATAACTATGGCTACACCTTC
TRBV12-3/TRBV12-4	TRBJ1-4	-	13	few	CASSPTNRVKLFF	TGTGCCAGCAGTCCCACAAACAGGGTGAAACTGTTTTTT
TRBV2	TRBJ2-7	-	12	many	CASSATSYEQYF	TGTGCCAGCTCCGCCACCTCCTACGAGCAGTACTTC
TRBV10-1	TRBJ2-5	TRBD2	16	many	CASSGAGLAGRETQYF	TGCGCCAGCAGTGGCGCGGGACTAGCGGGAAGAGAGACCCAGTACTTC
TRBV3-1	TRBJ2-5	TRBD2	15	-	CASSQDPSGRETQYF	TGTGCCAGCAGCCAAGACCCTAGCGGGAGGGAGACCCAGTACTTC
TRBV4-1	TRBJ2-7	-	13	few	CASSQGGGYEQYF	TGCGCCAGCAGCCAAGGGGGAGGCTACGAGCAGTACTTC
TRBV18	TRBJ2-1	TRBD2	13	many	CASSPGLAFEQFF	TGTGCCAGCTCACCGGGACTAGCGTTTGAGCAGTTCTTC
TRBV29-1	TRBJ2-5	-	11	many	CSVAGPETQYF	TGCAGCGTCGCAGGTCCAGAGACCCAGTACTTC
TRBV11-2	TRBJ2-6	TRBD2	17	few	CASSFSGIPSGANVLTF	TGTGCCAGCAGCTTTAGCGGGATCCCCTCTGGGGCCAACGTCCTGACTTTC
TRBV12-3/TRBV12-4	TRBJ2-7	TRBD2	17	-	CASSLASGINTAYEQYF	TGTGCCAGCAGTTTGGCTAGCGGGATCAACACAGCTTACGAGCAGTACTTC
TRBV3-1	TRBJ2-4	-	13	-	CASSQGTKNIQYF	TGTGCCAGCAGCCAGGGTACCAAAAACATTCAGTACTTC
TRBV18	TRBJ2-1	-	16	many	CASSPGGASSYNEQFF	TGTGCCAGCTCACCAGGGGGGGCGAGCTCCTACAATGAGCAGTTCTTC
TRBV29-1	TRBJ1-5	-	14	-	CSVDRGGSNQPQHF	TGCAGCGTTGACAGGGGAGGAAGCAATCAGCCCCAGCATTTT
TRBV7-3	TRBJ2-5	-	15	many	CASSLRPGATETQYF	TGTGCCAGCAGCTTAAGACCGGGAGCGACAGAGACCCAGTACTTC
TRBV6-5	TRBJ2-7	TRBD1	14	few	CASRRDRTRYEQYF	TGTGCCAGCAGGAGGGACAGGACGCGCTACGAGCAGTACTTC